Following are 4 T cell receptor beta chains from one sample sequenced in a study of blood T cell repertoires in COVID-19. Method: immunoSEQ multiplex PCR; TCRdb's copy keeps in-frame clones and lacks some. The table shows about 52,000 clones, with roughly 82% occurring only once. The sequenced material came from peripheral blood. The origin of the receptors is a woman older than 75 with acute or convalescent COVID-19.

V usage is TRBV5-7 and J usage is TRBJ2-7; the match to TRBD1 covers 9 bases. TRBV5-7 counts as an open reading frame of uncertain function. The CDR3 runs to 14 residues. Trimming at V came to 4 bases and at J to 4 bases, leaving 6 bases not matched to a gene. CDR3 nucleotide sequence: TGTGCCAGCAGCGTCCGGGACAGGGATTACGAGCAGTACGTC. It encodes CASSVRDRDYEQYV.

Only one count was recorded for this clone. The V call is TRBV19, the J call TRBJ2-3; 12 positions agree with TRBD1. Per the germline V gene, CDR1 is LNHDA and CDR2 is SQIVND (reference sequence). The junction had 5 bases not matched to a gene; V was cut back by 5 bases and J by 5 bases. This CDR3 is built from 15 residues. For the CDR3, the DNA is TGTGCCAGTAGTGCCGGGACAGGGGGCAAAGATACGCAGTATTTT. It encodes CASSAGTGGKDTQYF.

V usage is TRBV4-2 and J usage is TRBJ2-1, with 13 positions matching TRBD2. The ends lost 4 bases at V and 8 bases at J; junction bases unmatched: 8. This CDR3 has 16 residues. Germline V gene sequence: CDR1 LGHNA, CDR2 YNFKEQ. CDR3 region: CASSPRTSGSVDEQFF. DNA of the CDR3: TGTGCCAGCAGCCCACGGACTAGCGGGAGTGTTGATGAGCAGTTCTTC.

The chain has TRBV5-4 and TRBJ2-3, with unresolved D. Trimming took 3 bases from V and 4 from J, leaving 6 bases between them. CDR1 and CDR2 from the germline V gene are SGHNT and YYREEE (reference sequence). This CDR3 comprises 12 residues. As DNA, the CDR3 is TGTGCCAGCAGCTCCCAGTCAGATACGCAGTATTTT. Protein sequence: CASSSQSDTQYF.